Sequencing of this T cell receptor beta chain was carried out in a study of T cell responses to AZD1222 COVID-19 vaccine. This clone was seen more than once but under ten times. Measured with immunoSEQ multiplex PCR; TCRdb has only the in-frame clones, and not every one. The data contain about 62,000 clones, about 90% of them singletons. The CDR3 runs to 14 residues. The germline V gene encodes CDR1 MGHRA and CDR2 YSYEKL. Trimming left V 1 base short and J 4 bases short, with 7 bases between. The V call is TRBV4-1, the J call TRBJ2-2; D is uncertain. This specimen consisted of peripheral blood, obtained on day 0 of AZD1222 vaccination. The receptor was isolated from an adult in good health. CDR3 region: CASSQVGSTGELFF. In DNA form, the CDR3 reads TGCGCCAGCAGCCAAGTCGGGTCCACCGGGGAGCTGTTTTTT.